This T cell receptor (beta chain) was observed in a study of cytotoxic CD8 clonotypes in ibrutinib-treated CLL. Losses at the gene ends were 0 bases for V and 4 bases for J; bases not matched to a gene: 10. This CDR3 has 17 residues. Germline loops: CDR1 SGHDN, CDR2 FVKESK. Clones were sequenced by immunoSEQ multiplex PCR, and TCRdb holds only the in-frame ones, with some missing. The sample has just over 35,000 clones, over 55% seen once. The material sequenced was PBMCs, taken at disease progression, from a patient treated with ibrutinib. This clonotype originated in a human donor with chronic lymphocytic leukemia. The chain is built from TRBV14 and TRBJ2-5; the match to TRBD1 covers 8 bases. CDR3 sequence: CASSQDRGRDLGETQYF. The CDR3 DNA reads TGTGCCAGCAGCCAAGACAGGGGGCGCGATTTGGGAGAGACCCAGTACTTC. The entire variable domain, with the rest obtained from reference TRBV14 and TRBJ2-5, is as follows: EAGVTQFPSHSVIEKGQTVTLRCDPISGHDNLYWYRRVMGKEIKFLLHFVKESKQDESGMPNNRFLAERTGGTYSTLKVQPAELEDSGVYFCASSQDRGRDLGETQYFGPGTRLLVL.